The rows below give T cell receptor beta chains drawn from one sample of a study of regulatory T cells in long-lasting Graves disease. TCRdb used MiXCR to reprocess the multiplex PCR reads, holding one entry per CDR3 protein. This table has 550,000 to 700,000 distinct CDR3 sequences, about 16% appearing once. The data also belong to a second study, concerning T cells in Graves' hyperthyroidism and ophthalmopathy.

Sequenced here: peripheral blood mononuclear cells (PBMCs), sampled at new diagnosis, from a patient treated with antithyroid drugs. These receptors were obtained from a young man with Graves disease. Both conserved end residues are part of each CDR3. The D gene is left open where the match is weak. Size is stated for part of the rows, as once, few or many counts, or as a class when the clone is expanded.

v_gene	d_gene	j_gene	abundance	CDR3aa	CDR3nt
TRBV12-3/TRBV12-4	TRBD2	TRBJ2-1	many	CASSLARLADQFF	TGTGCCAGCAGTTTAGCCCGACTAGCGGACCAGTTCTTC
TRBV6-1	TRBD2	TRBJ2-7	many	CASSPGLAGYYEQYF	TGTGCCAGCAGTCCCGGGCTAGCGGGGTACTACGAGCAGTACTTC
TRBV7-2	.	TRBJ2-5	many	CASSQGQGFETQYF	TGTGCCAGCAGCCAGGGGCAGGGATTCGAGACCCAGTACTTC
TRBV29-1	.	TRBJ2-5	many	CSVEGWDTKETQYF	TGCAGCGTTGAGGGTTGGGACACAAAAGAGACCCAGTACTTC
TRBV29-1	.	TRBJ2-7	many	CSVEEGRSYEQYF	TGCAGCGTTGAAGAGGGTCGTTCCTACGAGCAGTACTTC
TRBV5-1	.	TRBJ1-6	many	CASSLEGNNSPLHF	TGTGCCAGCAGCCTCGAGGGTAACAATTCACCCCTCCACTTT
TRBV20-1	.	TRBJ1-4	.	CSASDSGSRKEKLFF	TGCAGTGCCTCAGACAGCGGCAGTAGAAAAGAAAAACTGTTTTTT
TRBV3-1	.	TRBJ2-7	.	CASSQDYEPGSSYEQYF	TGTGCCAGCAGCCAAGATTATGAGCCAGGGTCCTCCTACGAGCAGTACTTC
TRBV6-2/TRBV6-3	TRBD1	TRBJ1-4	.	CASSYGNRGSEKLFF	TGTGCCAGCAGTTACGGAAACAGGGGTAGCGAAAAACTGTTTTTT
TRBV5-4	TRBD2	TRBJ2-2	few	CASSSGLGTGELFF	TGTGCCAGCAGCTCTGGACTAGGGACCGGGGAGCTGTTTTTT
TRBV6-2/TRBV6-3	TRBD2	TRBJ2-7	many	CASSDGLAAGPEQYF	TGTGCCAGCAGTGACGGACTAGCGGCAGGTCCCGAGCAGTACTTC
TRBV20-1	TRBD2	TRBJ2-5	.	CSARDLSGRAIETQYF	TGCAGTGCTAGAGATCTTAGCGGGAGGGCCATTGAGACCCAGTACTTC
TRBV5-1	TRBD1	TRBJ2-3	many	CASSVDRVGTDTQYF	TGCGCCAGCAGCGTGGACAGGGTCGGCACAGATACGCAGTATTTT
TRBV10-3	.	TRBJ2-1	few	CAIRARAAYNEQFF	TGTGCCATCAGGGCTCGGGCAGCCTACAATGAGCAGTTCTTC
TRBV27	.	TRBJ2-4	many	CASSQLPQGRDIQYF	TGTGCCAGCAGTCAGCTTCCACAGGGTAGGGACATTCAGTACTTC
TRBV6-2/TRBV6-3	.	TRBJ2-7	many	CASTLEGALEQYF	TGTGCCAGTACTTTGGAGGGGGCCCTCGAGCAGTACTTC
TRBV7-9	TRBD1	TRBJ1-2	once	CASSIPGTGGNYGYTF	TGTGCCAGCAGCATACCAGGGACAGGGGGCAACTATGGCTACACCTTC
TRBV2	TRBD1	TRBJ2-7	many	CASSRDRDRGYEQYF	TGTGCCAGCAGTAGAGACCGGGACAGGGGTTACGAGCAGTACTTC
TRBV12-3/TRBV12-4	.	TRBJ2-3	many	CASSFGGPDTQYF	TGTGCCAGCAGCTTTGGGGGGCCCGATACGCAGTATTTT
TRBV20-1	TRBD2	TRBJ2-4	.	CSARLAGGENIQYF	TGCAGTGCTAGACTAGCGGGAGGGGAAAACATTCAGTACTTC
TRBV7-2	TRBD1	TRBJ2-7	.	CASSQPGQGKLLLTYEQYF	TGTGCCAGCAGCCAGCCGGGACAGGGGAAGTTGCTTCTCACCTACGAGCAGTACTTC
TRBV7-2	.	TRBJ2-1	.	CASNFGGDHDEQFF	TGTGCCAGCAACTTTGGCGGGGACCACGACGAGCAGTTCTTC
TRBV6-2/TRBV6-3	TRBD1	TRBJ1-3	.	CASSFDRVAGNTIYF	TGTGCCAGCAGCTTTGACAGGGTGGCTGGAAACACCATATATTTT
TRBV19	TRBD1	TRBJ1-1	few	CASSKRTGIFSEAFF	TGTGCCAGTAGTAAACGGACAGGAATTTTTTCTGAAGCTTTCTTT
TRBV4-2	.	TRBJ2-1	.	CVSSQELNNEQFF	TGTGTCAGCAGCCAAGAGCTGAACAATGAGCAGTTCTTC
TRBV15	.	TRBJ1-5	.	CATSSEGQAQPQHF	TGTGCCACCAGCAGCGAGGGGCAGGCTCAGCCCCAGCATTTT
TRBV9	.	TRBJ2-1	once	CASSVGHRVDEQFF	TGTGCCAGCAGCGTAGGTCATAGGGTCGATGAGCAGTTCTTC
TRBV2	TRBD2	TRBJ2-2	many	CATLTSGLNTGELFF	TGTGCCACCTTGACTAGCGGGTTAAACACCGGGGAGCTGTTTTTT
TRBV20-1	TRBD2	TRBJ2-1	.	CSASLAGGYGEQFF	TGCAGTGCTAGTCTAGCGGGAGGGTACGGTGAGCAGTTCTTC
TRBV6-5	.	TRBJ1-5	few	CASSYSAARINQPQHF	TGTGCCAGCAGTTACTCAGCGGCACGAATCAATCAGCCCCAGCATTTT
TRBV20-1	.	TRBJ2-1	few	CSADHQRQPSYNEQFF	TGCAGTGCTGACCACCAGCGGCAACCATCCTACAATGAGCAGTTCTTC
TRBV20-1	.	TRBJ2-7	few	CSATVPGTPYEQYF	TGCAGTGCAACCGTTCCGGGCACCCCCTACGAGCAGTACTTC
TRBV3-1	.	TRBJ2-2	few	CASRRFYRSGTGELFF	TGTGCCAGCAGAAGGTTTTACAGGTCGGGCACCGGGGAGCTGTTTTTT
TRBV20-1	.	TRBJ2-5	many	CSARGTSKTGNRSQETQYF	TGCAGTGCTAGAGGAACTAGCAAAACAGGGAACCGGAGCCAAGAGACCCAGTACTTC
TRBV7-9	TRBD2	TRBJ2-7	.	CASSSRSGSVFEQYF	TGTGCCAGCAGCTCTCGTAGCGGGAGTGTATTCGAGCAGTACTTC
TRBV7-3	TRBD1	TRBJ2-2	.	CASSAWTGGRNTGELFF	TGTGCCAGCAGCGCCTGGACAGGGGGCCGGAACACCGGGGAGCTGTTTTTT
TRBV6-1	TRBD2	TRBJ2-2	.	CASTRDQAGEDTGELFF	TGTGCCAGCACCCGGGACCAAGCGGGAGAAGACACCGGGGAGCTGTTTTTT
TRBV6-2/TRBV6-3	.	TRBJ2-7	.	CASSYRSWSEADEQYF	TGTGCCAGCAGTTACCGCTCTTGGAGCGAGGCGGACGAGCAGTACTTC
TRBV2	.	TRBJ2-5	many	CASSDPGQSQETQYF	TGTGCCAGCAGTGATCCCGGACAGTCCCAAGAGACCCAGTACTTC